This T cell receptor beta chain was recorded in a study of cytomegalovirus exposure and HLA in healthy donors. Study-wide results and limits: Reported findings show TCR beta sequences accurately forecast HLA-A and HLA-B alleles in most subjects. Later analysis found that TCR beta chains associated with HLA were more clonally expanded than other, equally common chains. Immune exposure was documented only through CMV serostatus. The study designated over 150 TCR beta chains cytomegalovirus-associated.

As to this clone: Its target is unknown.

Trimming took 5 bases from V and 3 from J, leaving 11 bases between them. The CDR3 sequence is 13 residues long. Germline V lookup: CDR1 SGHAT, CDR2 FQNNGV. With 60 Vbeta and 13 Jbeta primers, the PCR was carried out. TCRdb's copy holds only in-frame clones and misses some; the assay was immunoSEQ multiplex PCR. The ten most abundant clones cover 2% to 2.5% of a sample with around 140,000 clones. This TCR derives from a woman in her late teens or twenties in good health and CMV-seronegative. The chain links TRBV11-2 to TRBJ2-7; possible D gene TRBD1, 6 bases. The material sequenced was PBMCs. The CDR3 nucleotides are TGTGCCAGCAGCCCCACAGGGATCTACGAGCAGTACTTC. Its translation: CASSPTGIYEQYF.